This T cell receptor beta chain originates from a study of blood T cell repertoires in COVID-19 (dated by TCRdb to the early 2020s). Study-wide context: Samples covering the acute and convalescent phases of COVID-19 were provided by collaborators in the United States, Italy and Spain. The prospective study material was composed of cDNA or gDNA derived from T cells, B-cell-depleted T cells, or PBMCs. The dataset comprised deeply sampled blood TCRbeta repertoires from subjects exposed to, actively infected with, or recovered from COVID-19. The repertoires were made available in a free public database intended to serve as a resource for research on the immune response to SARS-CoV-2. The samples were drawn from two sources: the first 160 participants of the ongoing ImmuneRACE study, and over 950 subjects contributed by 6 global collaborators. The sample metadata nearly always contained a de-identified subject ID, COVID-19 status, age in years and sex. Where available, HLA class I and class II types were obtained from metadata supplied by the sample provider rather than from assay-based typing. Results and caveats for the whole study, not just this receptor: The quantity of clinical and demographic metadata differed by source and by participant and was supplied without curation.

On this clone: What antigen it recognizes has not been identified. The sample holds no much larger clone one base away, and base qualities are not on file.

The CDR3 runs 15 amino acids, cysteine and phenylalanine included. This entry keeps only the CDR3 DNA: 45 bases, framed from base 1. In the germline V gene, CDR1 corresponds to SGDLS and CDR2 to YYNGEE. The germline V end is reduced by 3 bases and the J end by 12 bases; junction bases left unmatched: 11. TCRbeta CDR3 regions were amplified from genomic DNA by means of the immunoSEQ Assay, a bias-controlled multiplex PCR. On the authors' methods: The number of nucleated cells in each sample was estimated by amplification of reference gene primers within the assay. To quantify the absolute abundance of each unique TCRbeta CDR3 rearrangement, sequence reads were collapsed and filtered. For each sample, productive Simpson clonality was calculated as the square root of Simpson's diversity index across productive rearrangements. Drawn from immuneACCESS, this table holds only the in-frame rearrangements with V and J called that TCRdb kept. Clones are partly lost; checked studies trace under half to an unresolved V gene and leave the rest unexplained. V and J calls plus clone size are reproduced from that table; the DNA served to infer D and trimming. This sample holds around 30,000 clones; around 91% were observed only once. 10% of the sample comes from the top ten.

Each collaborating institution followed its own protocols to collect whole blood in K2EDTA tubes. For TCRbeta analysis, collaborators shipped samples as frozen whole blood, isolated PBMCs, or DNA extracted from either of those sample types. The sequencing input was peripheral blood. The receptor comes from a man aged 55 to 70 with acute or convalescent COVID-19. The V and J segments used are TRBV9 and TRBJ2-1; 11 central nucleotides agree with TRBD2. The base sequence is TGTGCCAGCAGCGGAACTAGCGGGGGTATGTCATGGCAGTTCTTC. Its coded protein is CASSGTSGGMSWQFF.